This T cell receptor beta chain was captured in a study of graft-versus-host responses after intestinal transplantation. Study-level information: Those transplanted obtained multivisceral, liver-intestinal, or isolated intestinal grafts. All recipients got anti-thymocyte globulin induction, then tacrolimus and steroids for 2 to 4 years. The study, taken as a whole, reports: Graft-versus-host to host-versus-graft clonal ratios in allografts were high in patients with graft-donor T cell macrochimerism.

Measured with immunoSEQ multiplex PCR; TCRdb has only the in-frame clones, and not every one. The table shows 90,000 to 130,000 clones, with 85% to 95% occurring only once. Remarks on this clone: Its target is unknown.

The sequences come from unstimulated CD4+ T cells sorted from spleen or lymph node cells, collected before transplant. The TCR originated in a human donor who was the organ donor for an intestinal transplant.

The CDR3 spells CASSYRGRAYEQYF. The DNA for the CDR3 is TGTGCCAGCAGTTACCGTGGCAGGGCCTACGAGCAGTACTTC. This chain joins TRBV6-5 and TRBJ2-7, with D possibly TRBD1 on 5 matching bases. CDR3 length: 14 residues. Germline-derived CDR1 and CDR2 are MNHEY and SVGAGI. Trimming cost V 2 bases and J 2 bases, with 10 bases left between them.